The rows below give T cell receptor beta chains drawn from one sample of a study of T cells in Graves' hyperthyroidism and ophthalmopathy. From the multiplex PCR reads, TCRdb called clonotypes with MiXCR, one entry per CDR3 protein. The sample yields 300,000 or so distinct CDR3 sequences, roughly 20% seen once. Material: blood. These receptors all stem from a woman in her forties or fifties with Graves' hyperthyroidism. The CDR3 runs from the conserved cysteine through the conserved F or W. The D gene is left open where the match is weak. Clone size is not always given. Where it is, it says once, few, many or a class for expanded clones.

>14|TRBD2|few|TRBJ2-4|TRBV7-2
TGTGCCAGCAGCTCCACGGGGGGGAAAAACATTCAGTACTTC
CASSSTGGKNIQYF
>15|NA|NA|TRBJ2-5|TRBV6-2/TRBV6-3
TGTGCCAGCAGTTCCGGGGGCCCTTTGTGGGAGACCCAGTACTTC
CASSSGGPLWETQYF
>15|NA|many|TRBJ2-3|TRBV2
TGTGCCAGCAGTGAAGATATCTGGGGCACAGATACGCAGTATTTT
CASSEDIWGTDTQYF
>19|TRBD1|NA|TRBJ1-2|TRBV28
TGTGCCAGCAGTCCAACGACCGGGACAGGGGGCTCATTTTCCTATGGCTACACCTTC
CASSPTTGTGGSFSYGYTF
>15|NA|few|TRBJ1-2|TRBV7-9
TGTGCCAGCAGCCCCCGGGGAGGGGACGACTATGGCTACACCTTC
CASSPRGGDDYGYTF
>15|TRBD2|NA|TRBJ2-3|TRBV6-6
TGTGCCAGCAGTTACCCTAGCGGTAACACAGATACGCAGTATTTT
CASSYPSGNTDTQYF
>15|TRBD2|NA|TRBJ2-1|TRBV10-3
TGTGCCATCAATGTAGCGGGAGGCGGGTACAATGAGCAGTTCTTC
CAINVAGGGYNEQFF
>13|NA|few|TRBJ2-7|TRBV27
TGTGCCAGCAGATCTGGGGAGAGGTACGAGCAGTACTTC
CASRSGERYEQYF
>15|NA|once|TRBJ1-2|TRBV3-1
TGTGCCAGCAGCCAAACCCCAAGGGGAAGCTATGGCTACACCTTC
CASSQTPRGSYGYTF
>15|TRBD2|NA|TRBJ2-1|TRBV7-6
TGTGCCAGCAGGAAAGGACTAGCGGGTAGCAATGAGCAGTTCTTC
CASRKGLAGSNEQFF
>14|NA|many|TRBJ2-4|TRBV11-2
TGTGCCAGCAGCCCGGGCGACAGGGAGGACATTCAGTACTTC
CASSPGDREDIQYF
>17|TRBD2|many|TRBJ2-1|TRBV13
TGTGCCAGCAGCTGGACTAGCGGGAGGGCTTCCTACAATGAGCAGTTCTTC
CASSWTSGRASYNEQFF
>13|NA|NA|TRBJ2-3|TRBV28
TGTGCCAGCAGTTTCGCGGCGGGGGATACGCAGTATTTT
CASSFAAGDTQYF
>19|TRBD1|few|TRBJ1-1|TRBV9
TGTGCCAGCAGCGTAGACGTCCAGGGGGGAGTTTCGGGGGACACTGAAGCTTTCTTT
CASSVDVQGGVSGDTEAFF
>13|NA|many|TRBJ2-7|TRBV18
TGTGCCAGCTCACTCAGACGTACCTACGAGCAGTACTTC
CASSLRRTYEQYF
>16|NA|NA|TRBJ2-2|TRBV5-1
TGCGCCAGCAGCTTTCAAGTGGGAGGGGGCACCGGGGAGCTGTTTTTT
CASSFQVGGGTGELFF
>16|NA|NA|TRBJ1-2|TRBV29-1
TGCAGCGTTGATTCGGCAGTTTCAGATGATAACTATGGCTACACCTTC
CSVDSAVSDDNYGYTF
>16|NA|once|TRBJ2-6|TRBV3-1
TGTGCCAGCAGCCAAGAATGGGGGGTAAGGGCCAACGTCCTGACTTTC
CASSQEWGVRANVLTF
>16|NA|NA|TRBJ2-1|TRBV19
TGTGCCAGTAACGGTGTCCGGGACGGAGATACAATGGAGCAGTTCTTC
CASNGVRDGDTMEQFF
>14|NA|few|TRBJ1-2|TRBV9
TGTGCCAGCACCAATTTAGGGGGGGACTATGGCTACACCTTC
CASTNLGGDYGYTF
>17|TRBD2|many|TRBJ2-1|TRBV27
TGTGCCAGCAGTTCCCTGTGGACTAGCGGGGAGAAAAATGAGCAGTTCTTC
CASSSLWTSGEKNEQFF
>16|NA|NA|TRBJ2-3|TRBV4-1
TGCGCCAGCAGCCAAGGTGGTCGGATCGGCACAGATACGCAGTATTTT
CASSQGGRIGTDTQYF
>17|TRBD2|few|TRBJ2-1|TRBV4-1
TGCGCCAGCAGCCTGTCTAGCGGGGGCCGCTCCTACAATGAGCAGTTCTTC
CASSLSSGGRSYNEQFF
>15|NA|few|TRBJ2-2|TRBV6-1
TGTGCCAGCAGTGCGAGCGGGACATTGACCGGGGAGCTGTTTTTT
CASSASGTLTGELFF
>15|NA|NA|TRBJ2-1|TRBV12-3/TRBV12-4
TGTGCCTGCAGAATAAGGGCTGTGGGATACAATGAGCAGTTCTTC
CACRIRAVGYNEQFF
>14|NA|many|TRBJ1-2|TRBV28
TGTGCCAGCAGCCATACGGGGCCAGGGCATGGCTACACCTTC
CASSHTGPGHGYTF
>13|NA|NA|TRBJ2-5|TRBV7-9
TGTGCCAGCACCCGGGACCTTCAAGAGACCCAGTACTTC
CASTRDLQETQYF
>13|TRBD2|NA|TRBJ2-5|TRBV19
TGTGCCAGTCGACTAGCGGTGAGAGAGACCCAGTACTTC
CASRLAVRETQYF
>16|NA|NA|TRBJ2-2|TRBV7-2
TGTGCCAGCAGGCTTAATCAGGGTTGGGGCACCGGGGAGCTGTTTTTT
CASRLNQGWGTGELFF
>15|NA|NA|TRBJ1-1|TRBV9
TGTGCCAGCAGCCCCCAGCAGGCGGACCGGACTGAAGCTTTCTTT
CASSPQQADRTEAFF
>14|NA|NA|TRBJ2-7|TRBV3-1
TGTGCCAGCAGCCAAGTATCCTCCTCCTACGAGCAGTACTTC
CASSQVSSSYEQYF
>14|NA|NA|TRBJ2-5|TRBV11-3
TGTGCCAGCAGCTCAGGGGAAGTGCCTGAGACCCAGTACTTC
CASSSGEVPETQYF
>17|TRBD2|many|TRBJ2-5|TRBV11-2
TGTGCCACTGCGAATGCCGGGCTAGCGGGGGACCAAGAGACCCAGTACTTC
CATANAGLAGDQETQYF
>12|NA|many|TRBJ2-7|TRBV28
TGTGCCAGCAGCCCTGGGGGCTGGGAGCAGTACTTC
CASSPGGWEQYF
>15|TRBD2|many|TRBJ2-7|TRBV12-3/TRBV12-4
TGTGCCAGCAGAAGAGAACTAGCGGGAGGGCGAGAGCAGTACTTC
CASRRELAGGREQYF
>13|NA|NA|TRBJ1-2|TRBV3-1
TGTGCCAGCAGCCAGGGGATGGGCTTCGGCTACACCTTC
CASSQGMGFGYTF
>14|NA|few|TRBJ2-2|TRBV19
TGTGCCAGTGGTTTATCCGGATACACCGGGGAGCTGTTTTTT
CASGLSGYTGELFF
>17|TRBD2|NA|TRBJ2-1|TRBV28
TGTGCCAGCGGTACACTCAGCGGGAGAGGGTCCGACAATGAGCAGTTCTTC
CASGTLSGRGSDNEQFF
>13|NA|many|TRBJ1-1|TRBV12-3/TRBV12-4
TGTGCCAGCAGTTCCTCAGGAGACACTGAAGCTTTCTTT
CASSSSGDTEAFF
>14|NA|few|TRBJ1-1|TRBV2
TGTGCCAGCACCCCACACGGTTCTGGCACTGAAGCTTTCTTT
CASTPHGSGTEAFF
>15|TRBD1|NA|TRBJ1-4|TRBV6-5
TGTGCCAGCAGTTACACGACAGGGTCCAATGAAAAACTGTTTTTT
CASSYTTGSNEKLFF
>16|TRBD1|NA|TRBJ2-3|TRBV5-1
TGCGCCAGCCGGAACGCCGGGACAGGGACCACAGATACGCAGTATTTT
CASRNAGTGTTDTQYF
>14|TRBD1|NA|TRBJ1-4|TRBV5-1
TGCGCCAGCAGCCCGCCCGGACAGGGTGAAAAACTGTTTTTT
CASSPPGQGEKLFF
>14|NA|NA|TRBJ2-1|TRBV11-3
TGTGCCAGCAGCTTAGGTCTAGAGGGCGCTGAGCAGTTCTTC
CASSLGLEGAEQFF
>15|NA|few|TRBJ2-1|TRBV10-1
TGCGCCAGCAGTGAGGGGGGGACGGCACACAATGAGCAGTTCTTC
CASSEGGTAHNEQFF
>15|NA|NA|TRBJ2-5|TRBV27
TGTGCCAGCAGTTTAGAGTGGCGGGAAGGGGAGACCCAGTACTTC
CASSLEWREGETQYF
>13|NA|many|TRBJ2-5|TRBV6-1
TGTGCCAGCAGTGAAGACGGTAGTGGGACCCAGTACTTC
CASSEDGSGTQYF